The 7 T cell receptor beta chains below all came from one sample that was sequenced in a study of CDR3 diversity in severe acne (dated by TCRdb to about 2019). Libraries were prepared through PCR. TCRdb names Illumina HiSeq 2000 as the instrument used. Through fastp at Q25 and MiXCR, TCRdb rebuilt clones from the public reads, retaining in-frame beta chains. Here each entry gathers all rows of one CDR3 protein and keeps the most common genes and DNA. For this sample there are about 97,000 distinct CDR3 sequences; 45% to 60% appear just once. The top ten clones comprise around 12% of the sample. Specimen: blood. These receptors all come from a male donor with acne.

As for this clonotype: A much larger clonotype is one base distant, so this may be a read error. This chain links TRBV20-1 with TRBJ1-1; D might be TRBD1 (5 bases). CDR3 length: 14 amino acids. CDR1 is DFQATT and CDR2 is SNEGSKA in the germline V gene (reference sequence). CDR3 in DNA: TGCAGTGCTAGGGCAAGAGGGGCGGTCACTGAAGCTCTCTTT. Encoded protein: CSARARGAVTEALF.

This chain connects TRBV2 to TRBJ2-7, with 10 bases matching TRBD1. The CDR3 consists of 14 residues. J gave up 4 bases and V 10 bases, and 10 bases lay outside the gene matches. CDR1 and CDR2 from the germline V gene are SNHLY and FYNNEI. DNA for the CDR3: TGTGCCACTAGCCCGGGACAGGGGAGTTACGAGCAGTACTTC. This translates into CATSPGQGSYEQYF.

This clonotype has a count of ten or more. The genes are TRBV28 and TRBJ2-7; D gene unclear. The CDR3 covers 14 residues. CDR1 and CDR2 (germline): MDHEN, SYDVKM. V gave up 5 bases and J gave up 2 bases, with 13 bases separating them. CDR3 amino acids: CASSPTGPTYEQYF. CDR3 DNA sequence: TGTGCCAGCAGTCCTACGGGCCCGACCTACGAGCAGTACTTC.

This rearrangement joins TRBV12-3 or TRBV12-4 to TRBJ2-3, with TRBD2 as a possible D gene (5 bases). V was shortened by 5 bases and J by 1 base, with 16 bases between the two germline ends. This CDR3 has 16 amino acids. The chain's CDR3 is CASSRGQAVGTDTQYF. CDR3 DNA sequence: TGTGCCAGCAGTCGAGGGCAGGCTGTGGGCACAGATACGCAGTATTTT.

The CDR3 region is CATSAARGADTGELFF. CDR3 sequence (DNA): TGTGCCACCAGCGCCGCCCGAGGGGCGGACACCGGGGAGCTGTTTTTT. The chain has TRBV15 and TRBJ2-2; D may match TRBD1 or TRBD2 (5 bases each). This CDR3 spans 16 amino acids. The germline V gene has CDR1 LNHNV and CDR2 YYDKDF (reference sequence). Trimming left V 5 bases short and J 3 bases short, with 16 bases between.

This clonotype showed up just a few times. The chain carries TRBV12-3 or TRBV12-4 and TRBJ1-2; D uncertain. This CDR3 has 15 residues. V shed 6 bases and J shed 4 bases, with 18 bases lying between them. The CDR3 DNA reads TGTGCCAGCAGGTCTCTTAGGGAGGCGGTCTATGGCTACACCTTC. Protein product: CASRSLREAVYGYTF.

Sample share makes this clonotype medium-sized. This sequence joins TRBV20-1 and TRBJ2-1, with TRBD2 identical over 7 bases. Looked up from germline, CDR1 is DFQATT and CDR2 is SNEGSKA (reference sequence). J was trimmed by 8 bases and V by 3 bases; bases with no gene match: 16. The CDR3 contains 16 residues. CDR3 coding DNA: TGCAGTGCTAGGGATGATTATTGGCGGGAGTCTGATGAGCAGTTCTTC. It specifies CSARDDYWRESDEQFF.